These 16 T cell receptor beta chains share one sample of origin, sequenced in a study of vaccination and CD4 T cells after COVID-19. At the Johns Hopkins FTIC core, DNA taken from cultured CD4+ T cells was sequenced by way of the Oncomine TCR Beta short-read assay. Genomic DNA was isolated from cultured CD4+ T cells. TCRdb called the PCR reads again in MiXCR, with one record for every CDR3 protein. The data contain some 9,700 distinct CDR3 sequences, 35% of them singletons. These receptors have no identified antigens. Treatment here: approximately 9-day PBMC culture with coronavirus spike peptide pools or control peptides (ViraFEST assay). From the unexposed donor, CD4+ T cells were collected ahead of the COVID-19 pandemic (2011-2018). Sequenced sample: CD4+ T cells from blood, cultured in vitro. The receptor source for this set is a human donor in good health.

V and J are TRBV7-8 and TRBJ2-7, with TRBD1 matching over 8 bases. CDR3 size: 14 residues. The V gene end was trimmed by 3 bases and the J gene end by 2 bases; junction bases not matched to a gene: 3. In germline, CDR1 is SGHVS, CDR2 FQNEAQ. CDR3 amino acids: CASSFGTGAYEQYF. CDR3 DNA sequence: TGTGCCAGCAGCTTTGGGACAGGAGCCTACGAGCAGTACTTC.

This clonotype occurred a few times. CDR3 residues: CSAGRVARTRSGYEQYF. CDR3 sequence (DNA): TGCAGTGCCGGCCGTGTGGCCCGGACTCGGTCAGGCTACGAGCAGTACTTC. The V gene is TRBV20-1, the J gene TRBJ2-7; tentative D call: TRBD2 (5 bases). The CDR3 sequence is 17 residues long. Deletions cut 6 bases from V and 3 bases from J, with 27 bases between. Germline CDR1 DFQATT, CDR2 SNEGSKA (reference sequence).

CDR3 DNA sequence: TGTGCCAGCAGCTTAAGCAGGGAAGATACGCAGTATTTT. This codes for CASSLSREDTQYF. J is TRBJ2-3 and V is TRBV11-3; D is perhaps TRBD1 (5 bases). CDR1 and CDR2 from the germline V gene are SGHNT and YENEEA. The V and J ends lost 2 bases and 5 bases respectively, with 8 bases between them. CDR3 length: 13 amino acids. Together with reference TRBV11-3 and TRBJ2-3, the CDR3 gives the full variable domain: EAGVVQSPRYKIIEKKQPVAFWCNPISGHNTLYWYLQNLGQGPELLIRYENEEAVDDSQLPKDRFSAERLKGVDSTLKIQPAELGDSAVYLCASSLSREDTQYFGPGTRLTVL.

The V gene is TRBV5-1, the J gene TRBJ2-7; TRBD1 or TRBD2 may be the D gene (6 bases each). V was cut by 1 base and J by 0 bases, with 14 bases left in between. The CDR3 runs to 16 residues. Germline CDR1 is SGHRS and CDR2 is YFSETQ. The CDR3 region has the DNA TGCGCCAGCAGCTTGACGAGGGGGGACGCCTCCTACGAGCAGTACTTC. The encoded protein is CASSLTRGDASYEQYF. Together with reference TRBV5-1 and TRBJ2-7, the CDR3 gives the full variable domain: KAGVTQTPRYLIKTRGQQVTLSCSPISGHRSVSWYQQTPGQGLQFLFEYFSETQRNKGNFPGRFSGRQFSNSRSEMNVSTLELGDSALYLCASSLTRGDASYEQYFGPGTRLTVT.

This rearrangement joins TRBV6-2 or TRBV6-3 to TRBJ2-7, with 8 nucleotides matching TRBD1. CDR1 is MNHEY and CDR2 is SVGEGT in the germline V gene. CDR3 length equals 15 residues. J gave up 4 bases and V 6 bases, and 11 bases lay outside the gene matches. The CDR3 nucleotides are TGTGCCAGCAGACCTACGGGCCAGGGGGCGTACGAGCAGTACTTC. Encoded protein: CASRPTGQGAYEQYF.

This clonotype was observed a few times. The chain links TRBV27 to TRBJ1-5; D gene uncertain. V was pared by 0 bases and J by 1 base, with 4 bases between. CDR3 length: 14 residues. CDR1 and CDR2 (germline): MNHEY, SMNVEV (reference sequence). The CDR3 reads CASSLSGSNQPQHF. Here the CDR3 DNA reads TGTGCCAGCAGTTTATCAGGGAGCAATCAGCCCCAGCATTTT.

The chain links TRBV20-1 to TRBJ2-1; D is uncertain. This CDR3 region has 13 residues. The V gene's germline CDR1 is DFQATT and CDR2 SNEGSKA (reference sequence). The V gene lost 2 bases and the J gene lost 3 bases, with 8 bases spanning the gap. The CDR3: CSARFALYNEQFF. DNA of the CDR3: TGCAGTGCTAGATTTGCTCTCTACAATGAGCAGTTCTTC.

The CDR3 region is CASSDGQGNIQYF. For the CDR3, the DNA is TGTGCCAGCAGTGACGGACAGGGAAACATTCAGTACTTC. The chain recombines TRBV6-1 with TRBJ2-4, with 8 bases lining up with TRBD1. This CDR3 is 13 amino acids long. V trimming: 3 bases; J trimming: 6 bases; junction bases outside the gene matches: 1. Germline assignment: CDR1 MNHNS and CDR2 SASEGT.

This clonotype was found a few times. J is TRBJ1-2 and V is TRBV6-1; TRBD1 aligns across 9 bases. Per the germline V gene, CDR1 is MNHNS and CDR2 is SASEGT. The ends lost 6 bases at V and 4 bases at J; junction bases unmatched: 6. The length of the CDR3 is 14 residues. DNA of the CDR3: TGTGCCAGCAGGGTGGACAGGGGTGCCTATGGCTACACCTTC. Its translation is CASRVDRGAYGYTF.

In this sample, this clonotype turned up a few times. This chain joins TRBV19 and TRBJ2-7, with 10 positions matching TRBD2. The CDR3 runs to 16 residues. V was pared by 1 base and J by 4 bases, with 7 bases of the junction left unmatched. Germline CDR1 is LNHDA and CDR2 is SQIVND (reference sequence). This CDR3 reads CASSIGGASGSYEQYF. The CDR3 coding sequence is TGTGCCAGTAGTATAGGCGGAGCTAGCGGGAGTTACGAGCAGTACTTC.

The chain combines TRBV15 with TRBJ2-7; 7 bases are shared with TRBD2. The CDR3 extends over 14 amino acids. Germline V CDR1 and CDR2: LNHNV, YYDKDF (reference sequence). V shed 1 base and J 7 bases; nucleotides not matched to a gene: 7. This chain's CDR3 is CATSRVGREGEQYF. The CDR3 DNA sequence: TGTGCCACCAGCAGAGTGGGGAGGGAAGGAGAGCAGTACTTC.

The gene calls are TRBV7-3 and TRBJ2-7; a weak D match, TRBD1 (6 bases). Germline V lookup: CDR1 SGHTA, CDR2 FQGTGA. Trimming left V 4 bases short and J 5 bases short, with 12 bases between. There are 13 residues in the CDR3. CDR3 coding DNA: TGTGCCAGCAGCTGGCTCCCAGGGGACGAGCAGTACTTC. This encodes CASSWLPGDEQYF.

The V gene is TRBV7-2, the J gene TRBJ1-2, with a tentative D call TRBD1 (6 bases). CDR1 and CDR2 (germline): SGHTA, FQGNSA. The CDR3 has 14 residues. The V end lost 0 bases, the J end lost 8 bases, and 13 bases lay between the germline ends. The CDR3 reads CASSLAWGQEGYTF. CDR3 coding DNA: TGTGCCAGCAGCTTAGCGTGGGGGCAAGAGGGCTACACCTTC.

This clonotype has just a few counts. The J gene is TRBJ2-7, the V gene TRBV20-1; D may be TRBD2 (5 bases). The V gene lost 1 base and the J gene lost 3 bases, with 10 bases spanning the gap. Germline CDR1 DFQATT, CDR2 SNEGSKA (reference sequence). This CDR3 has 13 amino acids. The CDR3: CSARGGAGYEQYF. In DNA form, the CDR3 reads TGCAGTGCTAGAGGCGGCGCGGGCTACGAGCAGTACTTC.

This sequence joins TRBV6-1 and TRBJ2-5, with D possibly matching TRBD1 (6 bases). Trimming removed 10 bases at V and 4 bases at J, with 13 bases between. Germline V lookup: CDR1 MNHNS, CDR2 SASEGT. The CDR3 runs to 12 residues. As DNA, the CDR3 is TGTGCCACCAAGACAGGAGGAGAGACCCAGTACTTC. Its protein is CATKTGGETQYF.

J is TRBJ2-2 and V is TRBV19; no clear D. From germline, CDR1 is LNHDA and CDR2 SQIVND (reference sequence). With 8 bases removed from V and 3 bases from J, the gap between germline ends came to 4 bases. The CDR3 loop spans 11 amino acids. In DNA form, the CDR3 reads TGTGCCAGTCGTCACACCGGGGAGCTGTTTTTT. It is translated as CASRHTGELFF.